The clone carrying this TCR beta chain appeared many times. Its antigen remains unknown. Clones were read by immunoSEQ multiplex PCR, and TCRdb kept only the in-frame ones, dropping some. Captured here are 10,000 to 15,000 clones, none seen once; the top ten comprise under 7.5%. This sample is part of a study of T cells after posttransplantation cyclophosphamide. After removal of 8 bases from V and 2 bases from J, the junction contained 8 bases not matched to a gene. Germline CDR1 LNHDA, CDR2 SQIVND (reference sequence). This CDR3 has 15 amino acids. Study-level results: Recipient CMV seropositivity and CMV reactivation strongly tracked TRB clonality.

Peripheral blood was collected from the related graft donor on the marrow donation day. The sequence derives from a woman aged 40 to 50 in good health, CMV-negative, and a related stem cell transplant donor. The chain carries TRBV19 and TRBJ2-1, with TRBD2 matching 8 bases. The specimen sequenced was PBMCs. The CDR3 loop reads CASRILAAPYNEQFF. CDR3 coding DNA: TGTGCCAGTCGAATACTAGCGGCCCCCTACAATGAGCAGTTCTTC.